This T cell receptor beta chain stems from a study of Ad26.COV2.S vaccination and SARS-CoV-2 variants. V shed 3 bases and J 3 bases; nucleotides not matched to a gene: 4. CDR1 DFQATT and CDR2 SNEGSKA come from the germline V gene (reference sequence). The CDR3 runs to 15 residues. The method was immunoSEQ multiplex PCR; TCRdb's version includes in-frame clones alone and lacks a portion of them. The table includes almost 400,000 clones, about 91% detected once. Regarding treatment: about 20 received Ad26.COV2.S at low or high dose, single or two shots; several received placebo; per-sample allocation not given. At day 63 after the first vaccine or placebo injection, samples were drawn.

The sequencing used peripheral blood, collected in a trial of Ad26.COV2.S vaccine versus placebo. The J gene is TRBJ2-6, the V gene TRBV20-1; 8 positions agree with TRBD1. This sequence was found in a person between 18 and 59 years old who received the Ad26.COV2.S COVID-19 vaccine or a placebo. The CDR3 sequence is CSASDRGFGANVLTF. The CDR3 DNA follows: TGCAGTGCTAGTGACAGGGGATTTGGGGCCAACGTCCTGACTTTC.